This TCR beta chain is from a study of Ad26.COV2.S vaccination and SARS-CoV-2 variants. On the study more broadly: Intramuscular Ad26.COV2.S at 5x10^10 or 1x10^11 viral particles.

Remarks on this clone: Its antigen is not known.

Profiled with immunoSEQ multiplex PCR; TCRdb holds only in-frame clones, not every one. Of around 450,000 clones listed, 89% are singletons. Findings and caveats of the study: Analyses that measured TCR breadth and depth may have underestimated total T cell responses.

V lost 4 bases and J 4 bases, leaving 17 bases between the germline ends. Germline V gene sequence: CDR1 SGDLS, CDR2 YYNGEE. There are 15 residues in the CDR3. The treatment denotes: 15 to 20 received Ad26.COV2.S at low or high dose, single or two shots; five or six received placebo; per-sample allocation not given. The study sampled participants on day 63 after the first vaccine or placebo injection. This rearrangement joins TRBV9 to TRBJ1-2, with D possibly TRBD1 on 5 matching bases. The specimen comprised peripheral blood, sampled in a trial of Ad26.COV2.S vaccine versus placebo. This clonotype was obtained from a person aged 18-65 years who received the Ad26.COV2.S COVID-19 vaccine or a placebo. The CDR3 region has the DNA TGTGCCAGCAGCTCGAGAGGGAGGGGCAGCTATGGCTACACCTTC. Its translation: CASSSRGRGSYGYTF. The full variable domain, completed using reference TRBV9 and TRBJ1-2, is DSGVTQTPKHLITATGQRVTLRCSPRSGDLSVYWYQQSLDQGLQFLIQYYNGEERAKGNILERFSAQQFPDLHSELNLSSLELGDSALYFCASSSRGRGSYGYTFGSGTRLTVV.